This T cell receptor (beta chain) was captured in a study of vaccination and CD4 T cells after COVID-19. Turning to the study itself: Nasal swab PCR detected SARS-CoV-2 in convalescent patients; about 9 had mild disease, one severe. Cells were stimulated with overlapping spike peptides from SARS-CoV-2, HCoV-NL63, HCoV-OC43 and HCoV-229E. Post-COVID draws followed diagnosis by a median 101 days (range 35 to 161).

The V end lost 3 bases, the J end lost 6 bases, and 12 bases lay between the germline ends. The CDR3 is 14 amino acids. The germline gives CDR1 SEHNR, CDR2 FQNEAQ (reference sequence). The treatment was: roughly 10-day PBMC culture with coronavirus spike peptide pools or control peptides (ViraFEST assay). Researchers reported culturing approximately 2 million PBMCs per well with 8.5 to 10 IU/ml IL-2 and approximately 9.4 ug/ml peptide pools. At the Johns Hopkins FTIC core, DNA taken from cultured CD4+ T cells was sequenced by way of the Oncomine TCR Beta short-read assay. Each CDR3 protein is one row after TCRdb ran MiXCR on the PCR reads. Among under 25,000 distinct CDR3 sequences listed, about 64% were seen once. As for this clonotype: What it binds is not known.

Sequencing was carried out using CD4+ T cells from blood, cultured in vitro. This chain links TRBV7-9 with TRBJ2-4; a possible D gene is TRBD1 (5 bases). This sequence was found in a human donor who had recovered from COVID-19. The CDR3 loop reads CASSLSAGLNIQYF. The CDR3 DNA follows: TGTGCCAGCAGCTTGTCGGCAGGGTTAAACATTCAGTACTTC.